The clone carrying this T cell receptor (beta chain) was detected only a few times. Antigen unknown. The data derive from a study of blood T cells in healthy people across ages. Study results and caveats: CMV infection status of these donors was not known.

The second PCR ran roughly 7 to 12 cycles with a sample-barcoded 5' primer and J-beta primers. No fewer than 2.5 million CDR3-containing paired-end reads came from each sample. TCRdb redid the calling of the 5' RACE reads with MiXCR, one entry per CDR3 protein. The sample includes under 1 million distinct CDR3 sequences, about 42% seen only once; the top ten take roughly 18%. Whenever a sample was processed, at least 7 million PBMCs were isolated. There are 17 residues in the CDR3. Germline CDR1 reads MNHNS; CDR2 reads SASEGT. V dropped 6 bases and J dropped 4; count of bases not matched to a gene: 15.

The J gene is TRBJ1-2, the V gene TRBV6-1, with 9 nucleotides matching TRBD1. Sequencing was performed on blood. This sequence was found in a man between 60 and 70 years old in good health. The CDR3 loop reads CASSSGTGITSTYGYTF. CDR3 in DNA: TGTGCCAGCAGCTCCGGGACAGGGATCACTTCCACCTATGGCTACACCTTC.